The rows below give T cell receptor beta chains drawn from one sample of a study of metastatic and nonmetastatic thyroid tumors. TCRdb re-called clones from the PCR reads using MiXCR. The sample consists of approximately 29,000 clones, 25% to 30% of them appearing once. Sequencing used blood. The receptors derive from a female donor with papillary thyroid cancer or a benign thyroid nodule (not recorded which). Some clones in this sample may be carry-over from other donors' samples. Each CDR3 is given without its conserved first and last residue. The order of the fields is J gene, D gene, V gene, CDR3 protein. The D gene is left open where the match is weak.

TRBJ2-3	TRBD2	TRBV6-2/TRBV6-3	ASRPSGRASTDTQY
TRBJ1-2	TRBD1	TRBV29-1	SVETGTGAGYT
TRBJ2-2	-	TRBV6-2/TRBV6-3	ASSGSMQGRAGELF
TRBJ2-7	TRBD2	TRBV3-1	ASSPTSVSYEQY
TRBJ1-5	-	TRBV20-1	SARRPSNQPQH
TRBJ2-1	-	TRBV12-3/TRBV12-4	ASSLVLGLGYNEQF
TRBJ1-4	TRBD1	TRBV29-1	SGGYRGGEKLF
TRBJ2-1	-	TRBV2	ASSEVGNEQF
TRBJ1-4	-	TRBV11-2	AISLISSATIEKLF
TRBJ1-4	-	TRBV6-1	ARVQCGTNEKLF
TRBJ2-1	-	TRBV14	ASSQEGHLNEQV
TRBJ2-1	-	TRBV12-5	ASGLVAGQQF
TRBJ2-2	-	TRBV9	ASSVDWPGGELF
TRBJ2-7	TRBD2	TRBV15	ATSRERLAGEQY
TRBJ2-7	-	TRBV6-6	ASSYSANTPSYEQY
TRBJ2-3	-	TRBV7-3	ASSQRAVYTDTQY
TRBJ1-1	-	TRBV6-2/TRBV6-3	ASSYSGGSGGTEAF
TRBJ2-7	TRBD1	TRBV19	ASSIPGQSYEQY
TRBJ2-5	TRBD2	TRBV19	ASSIRREGRETQY
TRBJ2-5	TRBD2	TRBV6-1	ASGDSDGGRETQY
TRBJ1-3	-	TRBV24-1	ATSDLTDSGNTIY
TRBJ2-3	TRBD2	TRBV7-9	ASSRGTSGTDTQY
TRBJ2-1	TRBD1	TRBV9	ASSPSGQGNEQF
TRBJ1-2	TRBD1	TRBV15	ATSSGQGLANYGYT
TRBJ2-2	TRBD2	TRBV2	ASKAGASGELF